What follows are 23 T cell receptor beta chains derived from one specimen sequenced in a study of T cell clones after liver transplantation. The table came from immunoSEQ multiplex PCR; TCRdb's copy has only in-frame clones and leaves some out. The repertoire holds tens of thousands of clones, with roughly 80% as singletons. The material sequenced was CD4+ T cells from blood, taken 12 months after liver transplant. The receptors originated from a human patient who received a liver transplant. Some T cells may trace back to the graft donor.

The chain combines TRBV7-8 with TRBJ2-4; D not certain. Trimming removed 4 bases from V and 1 base from J, with 8 bases in between. The CDR3 runs 14 residues. Germline V gene lookup returns CDR1 SGHVS and CDR2 FQNEAQ. The CDR3 here is CASSYALAKNIQYF. The CDR3 nucleotides are TGTGCCAGCAGCTATGCGTTGGCCAAAAACATTCAGTACTTC. Combining the CDR3 with reference TRBV7-8 and TRBJ2-4 gives the whole variable domain GAGVSQSPRYKVAKRGQDVALRCDPISGHVSLFWYQQALGQGPEFLTYFQNEAQLDKSGLPSDRFFAERPEGSVSTLKIQRTQQEDSAVYLCASSYALAKNIQYFGAGTRLSVL.

This clone has only one observation. The V call is TRBV6-6, the J call TRBJ2-1; tentative D call: TRBD2 (6 bases). The CDR3 spans 14 residues. V was trimmed by 9 bases and J by 10 bases, leaving 22 bases between them. The germline V gene encodes CDR1 MNHNY and CDR2 SVGAGI (reference sequence). The CDR3 DNA sequence: TGTGCCAGTCGCGTCAGGGCGGGACCTTACGAGCAGTTCTTC. Translated: CASRVRAGPYEQFF.

This clone has only one observation. The rearrangement links TRBV6-1 to TRBJ1-1; 7 bases line up with TRBD1. This CDR3 region has 15 residues. Germline values: CDR1 MNHNS, CDR2 SASEGT. V trimming: 5 bases; J trimming: 5 bases; junction bases outside the gene matches: 11. CDR3 DNA: TGTGCCAGCAGTTCTAGGACAGGAGGCACTACTGAAGCTTTCTTT. It translates to CASSSRTGGTTEAFF.

J is TRBJ2-7 and V is TRBV5-1; TRBD2 agrees at 10 bases. Trimming cost V 0 bases and J 3 bases; bases outside gene matches: 6. CDR3 length: 16 residues. Germline CDR1 reads SGHRS; CDR2 reads YFSETQ. Written as DNA, the CDR3 is TGCGCCAGCAGCTTGGCTAGCGGGAGTAAGTTCTACGAGCAGTACTTC. As protein: CASSLASGSKFYEQYF.

The rearrangement links TRBV9 to TRBJ1-4; possible D gene TRBD1, 5 bases. Looked up from germline, CDR1 is SGDLS and CDR2 is YYNGEE. CDR3 length equals 16 residues. The ends were cut back, 0 bases at V and 8 bases at J, with 17 bases in the middle. This chain's CDR3 is CASSVGQGDGYEKLFF. Written as DNA, the CDR3 is TGTGCCAGCAGCGTAGGGCAAGGGGACGGGTACGAAAAACTGTTTTTT.

The V gene is TRBV30, the J gene TRBJ1-2; no reliable D call. V shed 2 bases and J shed 4 bases, with 14 bases lying between them. CDR1 and CDR2 from the germline V gene are GTSNPN and SVGIG (reference sequence). The CDR3 runs to 14 residues. This CDR3 reads CAWSRTDAVYGYTF. CDR3 in DNA: TGTGCCTGGAGTCGGACGGACGCTGTCTATGGCTACACCTTC.

This chain joins TRBV25-1 and TRBJ2-5; no clear D gene. The J call may be wrong; the DNA end is better matched by TRBJ2-7. There are 12 residues in the CDR3. CDR1 is MGHDK and CDR2 is SYGVNS in the germline V gene. CDR3 nucleotides: TGTGCCAGCAGTGACGGACCCTACGAGCAGTACTTC. Translating it yields CASSDGPYEQYF.

The rearrangement joins TRBV10-3 to TRBJ2-1, with 9 bases that match TRBD2. This CDR3 is built from 17 residues. The germline V gene encodes CDR1 ENHRY and CDR2 SYGVKD. V was pared by 4 bases and J by 6 bases, with 13 bases of the junction left unmatched. CDR3 nucleotide sequence: TGTGCCATCAGTGCGCGCACTTCGGGACTAGCCACCAATGAGCAGTTCTTC. Amino acid sequence: CAISARTSGLATNEQFF.

This sequence joins TRBV28 and TRBJ2-1; D uncertain. The CDR3 sequence is 13 residues long. Germline values: CDR1 MDHEN, CDR2 SYDVKM. V gave up 1 base and J gave up 4 bases, with 5 bases separating them. For the CDR3, the DNA is TGTGCCAGCAGTTTATTGGGGTACAATGAGCAGTTCTTC. Encoded protein: CASSLLGYNEQFF.

The J gene is TRBJ1-1, the V gene TRBV10-1, with TRBD1 matching 7 bases. CDR1 is WNHNN and CDR2 is SYGVQD in the germline V gene (reference sequence). V was clipped by 4 bases and J by 4 bases; unmatched bases: 9. This CDR3 contains 15 residues. CDR3 sequence reads: CASSARGTVGTEAFF. As DNA, the CDR3 is TGCGCCAGCAGTGCGCGGGGGACAGTAGGCACTGAAGCTTTCTTT.

This chain uses TRBV6-1 with TRBJ1-1; unclear D gene. Trimming stripped 5 bases from V and 1 base from J, with 8 bases between. This CDR3 region has 13 residues. Germline CDR1 is MNHNS and CDR2 is SASEGT. CDR3: CASSFFENTEAFF. The CDR3, as DNA: TGTGCCAGCAGTTTTTTTGAGAACACTGAAGCTTTCTTT.

The chain is built from TRBV27 and TRBJ2-1; TRBD2 aligns across 9 bases. This CDR3 has 14 residues. After removal of 3 bases from V and 6 bases from J, the junction contained 3 bases not matched to a gene. CDR1 is MNHEY, CDR2 SMNVEV, per germline (reference sequence). The chain's CDR3 is CASSFLAGSNEQFF. CDR3 DNA sequence: TGTGCCAGCAGTTTCCTAGCGGGAAGCAATGAGCAGTTCTTC.

CDR3 amino acids: CASSPIGNTGELFF. The CDR3 nucleotides are TGCGCCAGCAGCCCCATAGGGAACACCGGGGAGCTGTTTTTT. J is TRBJ2-2 and V is TRBV5-1, with D unclear. There are 14 residues in the CDR3. The germline CDR1 and CDR2 sequences are SGHRS and YFSETQ. V was cut by 4 bases and J by 1 base, with 8 bases left in between.

This clone was counted once. The chain uses TRBV5-1 and TRBJ1-3; D not certain. In germline, CDR1 is SGHRS, CDR2 YFSETQ. This CDR3 comprises 13 residues. V lost 1 base and J 2 bases, leaving 4 bases between the germline ends. The CDR3 DNA reads TGCGCCAGCAGCTTGACCACTGGAAACACCATATATTTT. It is translated as CASSLTTGNTIYF.

This clone appeared a single time. This chain links TRBV5-1 with TRBJ2-5; 11 positions match TRBD2. Germline V gene data show CDR1 as SGHRS and CDR2 as YFSETQ. The CDR3 loop spans 16 amino acids. V was pared by 1 base and J by 1 base, with 3 bases of the junction left unmatched. In DNA form, the CDR3 reads TGCGCCAGCAGCTTGCTACTAGCGGGAGCCCAAGAGACCCAGTACTTC. Amino acid sequence: CASSLLLAGAQETQYF.

This clone was found a few times. In the same sample, other DNA sequences code for this CDR3. The chain is built from TRBV20-1 and TRBJ1-1; no reliable D call. Germline assignment: CDR1 DFQATT and CDR2 SNEGSKA (reference sequence). This CDR3 has 11 amino acids. Trimming cost V 5 bases and J 1 base, with 5 bases left between them. CDR3 DNA sequence: TGCAGTGCTGAAGGGAACACTGAAGCTTTCTTT. As protein: CSAEGNTEAFF.

This rearrangement joins TRBV25-1 to TRBJ1-5; the D is unclear. Trimming cost V 3 bases and J 3 bases, with 9 bases left between them. Germline lookup yields CDR1 MGHDK and CDR2 SYGVNS. CDR3 size: 14 residues. CDR3: CASSEYLTNQPQHF. The CDR3 DNA reads TGTGCCAGCAGTGAGTACCTAACCAATCAGCCCCAGCATTTT. Full variable domain (remainder filled in from reference TRBV25-1 and TRBJ1-5): EADIYQTPRYLVIGTGKKITLECSQTMGHDKMYWYQQDPGMELHLIHYSYGVNSTEKGDLSSESTVSRIRTEHFPLTLESARPSHTSQYLCASSEYLTNQPQHFGDGTRLSIL.

The chain recombines TRBV5-4 with TRBJ2-7, with a tentative D call TRBD1 (6 bases). V lost 4 bases and J lost 1, with 12 bases in between. CDR3 length equals 14 residues. Germline CDR1 and CDR2: SGHNT and YYREEE (reference sequence). This CDR3 is CASSPDRTSYEQYF. The CDR3, as DNA: TGTGCCAGCAGCCCTGACAGGACATCCTACGAGCAGTACTTC.

This clone was detected only once. The chain combines TRBV5-4 with TRBJ2-1; TRBD1 might be the D (6 bases). Germline V gene data show CDR1 as SGHNT and CDR2 as YYREEE (reference sequence). This CDR3 has 13 amino acids. The germline V and J ends were trimmed by 1 base and 8 bases, with 10 bases remaining between them. The CDR3 sequence: CASSLTGSDEQFF. The CDR3 region has the DNA TGTGCCAGCAGCTTGACAGGGAGCGATGAGCAGTTCTTC.

The chain carries TRBV19 and TRBJ1-5, with D uncertain. Germline assignment: CDR1 LNHDA and CDR2 SQIVND (reference sequence). The CDR3 consists of 13 residues. V was cut by 0 bases and J by 7 bases, with 7 bases left in between. The CDR3 DNA follows: TGTGCCAGTAGTATAGATACACTCCAGCCCCAGCATTTT. Its translation: CASSIDTLQPQHF.

The chain employs TRBV5-1 and TRBJ1-1; D call uncertain. This CDR3 spans 15 amino acids. Looked up from germline, CDR1 is SGHRS and CDR2 is YFSETQ. Trimming cost V 3 bases and J 1 base, with 13 bases left between them. CDR3 residues: CASSYERGPNTEAFF. The CDR3 coding sequence is TGCGCCAGCAGCTACGAACGAGGACCGAACACTGAAGCTTTCTTT. Full variable domain (rest looked up from reference TRBV5-1 and TRBJ1-1): KAGVTQTPRYLIKTRGQQVTLSCSPISGHRSVSWYQQTPGQGLQFLFEYFSETQRNKGNFPGRFSGRQFSNSRSEMNVSTLELGDSALYLCASSYERGPNTEAFFGQGTRLTVV.

This chain links TRBV2 with TRBJ2-3; D gene uncertain. The CDR3 is 12 amino acids. Germline V gives CDR1 SNHLY, CDR2 FYNNEI. Trimming removed 3 bases at V and 5 bases at J, with 6 bases between. CDR3 protein: CASSEVVDTQYF. The CDR3 DNA sequence: TGTGCCAGCAGTGAGGTGGTAGATACGCAGTATTTT.

The V gene is TRBV5-6, the J gene TRBJ2-1; 8 bases line up with TRBD1. Per germline, CDR1 SGHDT and CDR2 YYEEEE. The CDR3 consists of 15 residues. The V segment lost 0 bases and the J segment 5 bases; nucleotides outside the gene matches: 4. CDR3 sequence: CASSLGQGINNEQFF. CDR3 DNA sequence: TGTGCCAGCAGCTTGGGACAGGGGATCAACAATGAGCAGTTCTTC. The full variable domain, rest sourced from reference TRBV5-6 and TRBJ2-1, is DAGVTQSPTHLIKTRGQQVTLRCSPKSGHDTVSWYQQALGQGPQFIFQYYEEEERQRGNFPDRFSGHQFPNYSSELNVNALLLGDSALYLCASSLGQGINNEQFFGPGTRLTVL.